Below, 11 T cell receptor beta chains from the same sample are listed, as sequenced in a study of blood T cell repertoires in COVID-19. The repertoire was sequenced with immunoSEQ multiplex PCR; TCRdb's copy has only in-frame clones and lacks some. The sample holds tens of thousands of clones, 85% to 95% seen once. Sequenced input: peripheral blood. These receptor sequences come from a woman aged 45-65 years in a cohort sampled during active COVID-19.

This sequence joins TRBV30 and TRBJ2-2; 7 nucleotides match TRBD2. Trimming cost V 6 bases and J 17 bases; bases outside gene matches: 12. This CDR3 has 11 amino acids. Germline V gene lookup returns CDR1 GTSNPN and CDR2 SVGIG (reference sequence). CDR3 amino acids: CACTTGGRYFF. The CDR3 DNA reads TGTGCCTGCACCACGGGAGGACGTTATTTTTTT.

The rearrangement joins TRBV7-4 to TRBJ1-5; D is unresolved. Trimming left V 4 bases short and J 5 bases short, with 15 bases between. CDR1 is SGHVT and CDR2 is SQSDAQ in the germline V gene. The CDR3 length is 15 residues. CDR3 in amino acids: CASSSPTQADQPQHF. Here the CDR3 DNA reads TGTGCCAGCAGCTCGCCCACGCAAGCGGATCAGCCCCAGCATTTT.

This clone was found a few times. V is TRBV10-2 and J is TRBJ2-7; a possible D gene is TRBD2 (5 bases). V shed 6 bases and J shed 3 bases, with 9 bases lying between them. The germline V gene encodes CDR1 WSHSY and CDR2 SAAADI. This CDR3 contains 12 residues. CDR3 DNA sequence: TGCGCCAGCAGCGGGGTGAACTACGAGCAGTACTTC. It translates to CASSGVNYEQYF.

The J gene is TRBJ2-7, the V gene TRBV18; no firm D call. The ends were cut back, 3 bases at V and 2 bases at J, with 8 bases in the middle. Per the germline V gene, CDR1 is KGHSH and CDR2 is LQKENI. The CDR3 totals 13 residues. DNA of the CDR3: TGTGCCAGCTCACCGTATGTCGCCTACGAGCAGTACTTC. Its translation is CASSPYVAYEQYF.

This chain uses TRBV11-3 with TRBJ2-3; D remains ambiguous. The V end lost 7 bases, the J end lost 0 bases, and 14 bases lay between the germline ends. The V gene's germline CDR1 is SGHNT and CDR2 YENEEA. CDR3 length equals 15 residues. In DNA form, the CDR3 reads TGTGCCAGCACGCTCCAGGTATCTAGCACAGATACGCAGTATTTT. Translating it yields CASTLQVSSTDTQYF.

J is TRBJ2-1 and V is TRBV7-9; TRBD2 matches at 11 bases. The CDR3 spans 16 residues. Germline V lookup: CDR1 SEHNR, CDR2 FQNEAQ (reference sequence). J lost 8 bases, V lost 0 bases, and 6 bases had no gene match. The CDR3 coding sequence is TGTGCCAGCAGCTTAGCGCGTAGCGGGAGGGCCCATGAGCAGTTCTTC. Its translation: CASSLARSGRAHEQFF.

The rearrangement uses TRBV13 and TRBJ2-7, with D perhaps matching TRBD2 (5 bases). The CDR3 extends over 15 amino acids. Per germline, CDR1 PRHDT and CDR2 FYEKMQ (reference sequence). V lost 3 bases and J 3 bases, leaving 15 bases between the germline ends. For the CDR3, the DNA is TGTGCCAGCAGCTTCGGTGGGAGATTCGGCTACGAGCAGTACTTC. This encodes CASSFGGRFGYEQYF.

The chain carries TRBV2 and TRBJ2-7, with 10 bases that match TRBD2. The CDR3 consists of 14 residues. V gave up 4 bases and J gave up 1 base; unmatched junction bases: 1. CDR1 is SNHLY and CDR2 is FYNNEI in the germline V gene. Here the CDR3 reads CASSGTSGSYEQYF. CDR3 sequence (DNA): TGTGCCAGCAGTGGGACTAGCGGTTCCTACGAGCAGTACTTC.

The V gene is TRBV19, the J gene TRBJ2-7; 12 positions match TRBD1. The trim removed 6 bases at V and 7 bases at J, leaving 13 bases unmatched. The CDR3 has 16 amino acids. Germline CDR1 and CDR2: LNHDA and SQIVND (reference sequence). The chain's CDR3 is CASRFTGDRGLGEQYF. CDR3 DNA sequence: TGTGCCAGTAGATTTACCGGGGACAGGGGGCTTGGGGAGCAGTACTTC.

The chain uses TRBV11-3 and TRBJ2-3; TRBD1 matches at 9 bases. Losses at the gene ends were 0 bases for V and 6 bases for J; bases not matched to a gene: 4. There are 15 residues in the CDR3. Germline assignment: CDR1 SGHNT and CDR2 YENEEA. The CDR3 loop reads CASSLEDRGWDTQYF. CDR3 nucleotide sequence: TGTGCCAGCAGCTTAGAGGACAGGGGCTGGGATACGCAGTATTTT.

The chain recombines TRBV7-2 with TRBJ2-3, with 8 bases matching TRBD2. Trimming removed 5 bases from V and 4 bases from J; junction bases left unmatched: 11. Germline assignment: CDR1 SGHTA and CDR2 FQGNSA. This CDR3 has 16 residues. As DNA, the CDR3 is TGTGCCAGCAGCAGGGGGGCAAGCGGGAGTCCAGATACGCAGTATTTT. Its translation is CASSRGASGSPDTQYF.